This TCR beta chain stems from a study of T cell repertoires in cytomegalovirus infection. TCRdb passed the reads through MiXCR, listing each CDR3 protein once. The sample records roughly 500,000 distinct CDR3 sequences, 11% being singletons. CDR3 length equals 13 residues. Germline V gene sequence: CDR1 SGHTA, CDR2 FQGNSA. V lost 5 bases to trimming and J lost 4 bases, with 10 bases between them. This receptor was taken from a human donor in good health (CMV status not recorded). Some clones in this sample may be carry-over from other donors' samples. This chain uses TRBV7-2 with TRBJ2-3; D uncertain. Material for sequencing was PBMCs. This CDR3 reads CASSMGYADTQYF. CDR3 nucleotides: TGTGCCAGCAGCATGGGGTACGCAGATACGCAGTATTTT.